This T cell receptor beta chain comes out of a study of blood T cells in healthy people across ages. Overall study context: There was about one barcoded beta molecule captured by template switching per two T cells. Findings and limits, study-wide: More naive CD4+ cells and higher diversity were found in long-lived than in aged donors. Without sorted subsets, naive and antigen-experienced compartments could not be conclusively compared.

V lost 5 bases, J lost 5 bases, and 17 bases lay in between. There are 14 residues in the CDR3. Per germline, CDR1 DFQATT and CDR2 SNEGSKA (reference sequence). On this clonotype itself: Antigen: not known.

Sample-barcoded 5' priming and a J-beta primer mix drove a second PCR of about 6 to 11 cycles. TCRdb ran MiXCR on the 5' RACE reads and lists one entry per CDR3 protein. The table has a few hundred thousand distinct CDR3 sequences, 25% to 30% seen once. The specimen sequenced was blood. This sequence was found in a woman in her 70s in good health. This chain connects TRBV20-1 to TRBJ2-3; tentatively, D is TRBD2 (6 bases). CDR3 region: CSAGRALGGDTQYF. The CDR3 DNA follows: TGCAGTGCTGGCAGGGCCCTCGGGGGAGATACGCAGTATTTT.